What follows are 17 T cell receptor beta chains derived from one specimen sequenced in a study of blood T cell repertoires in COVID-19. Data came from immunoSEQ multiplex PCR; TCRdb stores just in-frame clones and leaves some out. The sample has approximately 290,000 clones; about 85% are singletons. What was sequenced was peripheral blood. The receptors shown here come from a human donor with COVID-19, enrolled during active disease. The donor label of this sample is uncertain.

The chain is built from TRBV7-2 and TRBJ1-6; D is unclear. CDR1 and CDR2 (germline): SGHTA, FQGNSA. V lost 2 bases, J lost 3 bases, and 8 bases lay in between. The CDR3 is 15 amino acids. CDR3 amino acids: CASSLTDFYNSPLHF. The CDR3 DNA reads TGTGCCAGCAGCTTAACAGATTTCTATAATTCACCCCTCCACTTT.

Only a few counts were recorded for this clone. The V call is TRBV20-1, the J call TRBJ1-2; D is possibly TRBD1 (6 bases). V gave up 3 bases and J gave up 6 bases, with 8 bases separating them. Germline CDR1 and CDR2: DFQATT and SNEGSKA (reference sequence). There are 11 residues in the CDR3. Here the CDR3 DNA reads TGCAGTGCTAGCAGGGGACATGGCTACACCTTC. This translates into CSASRGHGYTF.

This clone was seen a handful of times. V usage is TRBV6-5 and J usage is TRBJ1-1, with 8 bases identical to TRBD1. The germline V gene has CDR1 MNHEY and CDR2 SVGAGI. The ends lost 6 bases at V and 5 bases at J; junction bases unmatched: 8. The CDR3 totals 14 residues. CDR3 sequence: CASSPGQGRTEAFF. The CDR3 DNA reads TGTGCCAGCAGCCCCGGACAGGGAAGAACTGAAGCTTTCTTT.

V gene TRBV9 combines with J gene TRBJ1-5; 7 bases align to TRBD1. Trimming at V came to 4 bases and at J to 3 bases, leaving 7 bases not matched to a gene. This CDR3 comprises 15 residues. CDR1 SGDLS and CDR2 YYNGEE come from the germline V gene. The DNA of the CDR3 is TGTGCCAGCAGCCCTCGGGACAGCTACAATCAGCCCCAGCATTTT. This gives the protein CASSPRDSYNQPQHF.

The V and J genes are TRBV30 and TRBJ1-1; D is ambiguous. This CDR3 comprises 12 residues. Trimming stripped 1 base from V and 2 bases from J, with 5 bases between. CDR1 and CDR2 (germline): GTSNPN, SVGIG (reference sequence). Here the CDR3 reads CAWSDRNTEAFF. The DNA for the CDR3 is TGTGCCTGGAGTGATCGTAACACTGAAGCTTTCTTT.

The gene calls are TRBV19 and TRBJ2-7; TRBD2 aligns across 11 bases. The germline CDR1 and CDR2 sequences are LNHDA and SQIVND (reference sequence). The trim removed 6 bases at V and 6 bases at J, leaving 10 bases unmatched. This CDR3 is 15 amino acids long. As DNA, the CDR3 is TGTGCCAGTAGGGGGACTAGCGGCCTCGTTTCCGAGCAGTACTTC. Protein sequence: CASRGTSGLVSEQYF.

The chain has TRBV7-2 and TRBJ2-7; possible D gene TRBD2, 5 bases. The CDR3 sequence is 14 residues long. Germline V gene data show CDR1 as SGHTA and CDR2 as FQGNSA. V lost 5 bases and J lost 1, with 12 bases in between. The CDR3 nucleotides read TGTGCCAGCAGCCCCAGGAGCGGATCCTACGAGCAGTACTTC. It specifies CASSPRSGSYEQYF.

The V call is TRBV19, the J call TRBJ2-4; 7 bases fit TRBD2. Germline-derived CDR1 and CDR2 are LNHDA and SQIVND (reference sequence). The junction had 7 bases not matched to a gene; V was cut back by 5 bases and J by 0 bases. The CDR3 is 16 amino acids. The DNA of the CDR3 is TGTGCCAGTAGTGACCGGGACTACCTAGCCAAAAACATTCAGTACTTC. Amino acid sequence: CASSDRDYLAKNIQYF.

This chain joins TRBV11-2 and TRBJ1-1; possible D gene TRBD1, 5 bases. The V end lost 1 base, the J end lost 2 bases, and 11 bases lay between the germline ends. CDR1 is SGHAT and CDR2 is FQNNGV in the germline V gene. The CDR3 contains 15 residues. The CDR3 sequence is CASSLGGRANTEAFF. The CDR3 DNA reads TGTGCCAGCAGCTTAGGTGGCAGGGCCAACACTGAAGCTTTCTTT.

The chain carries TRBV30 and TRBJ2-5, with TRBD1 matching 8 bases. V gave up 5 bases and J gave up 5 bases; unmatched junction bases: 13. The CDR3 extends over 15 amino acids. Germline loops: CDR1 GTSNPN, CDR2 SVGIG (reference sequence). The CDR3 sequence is CAWSWLTGAEETQYF. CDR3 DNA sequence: TGTGCCTGGTCGTGGCTGACAGGGGCGGAGGAGACCCAGTACTTC.

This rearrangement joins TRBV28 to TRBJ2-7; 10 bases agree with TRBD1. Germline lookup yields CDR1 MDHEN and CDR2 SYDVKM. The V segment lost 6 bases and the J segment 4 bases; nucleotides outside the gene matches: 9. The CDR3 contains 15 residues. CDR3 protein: CASRGTGTGDYEQYF. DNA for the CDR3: TGTGCCAGCAGGGGTACCGGGACAGGGGATTACGAGCAGTACTTC.

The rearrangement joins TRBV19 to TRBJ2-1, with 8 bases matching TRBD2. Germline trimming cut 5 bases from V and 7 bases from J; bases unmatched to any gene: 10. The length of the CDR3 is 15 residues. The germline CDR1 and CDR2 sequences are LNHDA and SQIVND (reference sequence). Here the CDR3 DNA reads TGTGCCAGTAGTCGCCGGGGGGGCCAAGAGAATGAGCAGTTCTTC. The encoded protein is CASSRRGGQENEQFF.

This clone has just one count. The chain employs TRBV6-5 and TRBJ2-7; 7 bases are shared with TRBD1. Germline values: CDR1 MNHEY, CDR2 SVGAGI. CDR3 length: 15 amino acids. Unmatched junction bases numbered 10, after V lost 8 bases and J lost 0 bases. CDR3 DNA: TGTGCCAGCCGGAGCCTCAGGGGGAGCTCCTACGAGCAGTACTTC. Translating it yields CASRSLRGSSYEQYF.

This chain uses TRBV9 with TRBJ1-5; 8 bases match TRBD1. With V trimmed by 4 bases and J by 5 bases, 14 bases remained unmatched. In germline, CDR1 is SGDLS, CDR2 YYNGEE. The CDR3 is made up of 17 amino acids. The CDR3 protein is CASSSGDRGRPDQPQHF. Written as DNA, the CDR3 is TGTGCCAGCAGCAGCGGAGACAGGGGTCGACCGGATCAGCCCCAGCATTTT. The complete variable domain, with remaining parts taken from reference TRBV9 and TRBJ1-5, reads DSGVTQTPKHLITATGQRVTLRCSPRSGDLSVYWYQQSLDQGLQFLIQYYNGEERAKGNILERFSAQQFPDLHSELNLSSLELGDSALYFCASSSGDRGRPDQPQHFGDGTRLSIL.

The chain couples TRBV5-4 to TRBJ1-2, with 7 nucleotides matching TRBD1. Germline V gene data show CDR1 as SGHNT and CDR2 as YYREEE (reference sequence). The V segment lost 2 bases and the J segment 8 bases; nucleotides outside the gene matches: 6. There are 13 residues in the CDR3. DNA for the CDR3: TGTGCCAGCAGCTTTACAGGGGCAGGCGGCTACACCTTC. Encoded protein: CASSFTGAGGYTF.

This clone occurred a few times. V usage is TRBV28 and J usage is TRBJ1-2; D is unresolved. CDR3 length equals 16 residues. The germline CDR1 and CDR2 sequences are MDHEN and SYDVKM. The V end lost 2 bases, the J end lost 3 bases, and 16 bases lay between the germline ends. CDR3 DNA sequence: TGTGCCAGCAGTTTAATCGGGTCCGATCCTTACTATGGCTACACCTTC. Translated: CASSLIGSDPYYGYTF.

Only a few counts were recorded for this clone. The CDR3: CASSTLHHEGNTIYF. CDR3 coding DNA: TGTGCCAGTAGTACGTTACACCACGAAGGAAACACCATATATTTT. V gene TRBV19 combines with J gene TRBJ1-3; D unresolved. The germline gives CDR1 LNHDA, CDR2 SQIVND (reference sequence). Trimming took off 4 bases at V and 4 bases at J, with 14 bases between the two ends. CDR3 size: 15 residues.